This TCR beta chain stems from a study of OX40 agonist ivuxolimab in advanced cancers. Germline V gene lookup returns CDR1 WNHNN and CDR2 SYGVQD (reference sequence). The CDR3 covers 13 residues. Trimming took off 5 bases at V and 4 bases at J, with 12 bases between the two ends. Clones were read by immunoSEQ multiplex PCR, and TCRdb kept only the in-frame ones, dropping some. Among about 26,000 clones listed, around 87% were seen once. The J gene is TRBJ2-7, the V gene TRBV10-1; D is unresolved. The sequence derives from an adult with an advanced solid tumor such as melanoma, head and neck, liver or kidney cancer. The material sequenced was CD4+ or CD8+ T cells sorted from blood, taken in a trial of the OX40 agonist ivuxolimab. CDR3 sequence: CASSPSGTYEQYF. CDR3 bases: TGCGCCAGCAGTCCCTCCGGCACTTACGAGCAGTACTTC.